Following are 31 T cell receptor beta chains from one sample sequenced in a study of memory CD4+ T cells and cytomegalovirus serostatus (dated 2019 in TCRdb). The library was made by the immunoSEQ multiplex PCR assay. Entries here come from immuneACCESS through TCRdb and include only in-frame sequences with V and J called. Some clones fail to appear in such tables; in the studies checked, an unresolved V gene covers under half of the shortfall, and the cause of the remainder is unknown. Present in this sample are approximately 56,000 clones, about four fifths of which were seen just once. The ten largest account for 0.4% to 0.45% of the sample. A FACSAria II was used to sort memory CD4+ T cells, defined as single viable CD3+CD4+CD8-CD45RO+ cells. Sequenced sample: memory CD4+ T cells from blood. All receptors derive from an adult in good health and CMV-seronegative.

V and J are TRBV7-9 and TRBJ1-4; 9 bases align to TRBD1. V lost 9 bases, J lost 5 bases, and 4 bases stayed unmatched. This CDR3 contains 13 residues. Germline-derived CDR1 and CDR2 are SEHNR and FQNEAQ (reference sequence). In nucleotides, the CDR3 is TGTGCCAGTTCAGACAGGGGGAATGAAAAACTGTTTTTT. Encoded protein: CASSDRGNEKLFF.

Concerning this clone itself: A much larger clone sits a single nucleotide away, making a read error possible. The V call is TRBV7-8, the J call TRBJ2-7; D not certain. Germline V lookup: CDR1 SGHVS, CDR2 FQNEAQ. This CDR3 has 11 residues. The germline V and J ends were trimmed by 1 base and 6 bases, with 4 bases remaining between them. For the CDR3, the DNA is TGTGCCAGCAGCTTAGTAAGCGAGCAGTACTTC. Translated: CASSLVSEQYF.

J is TRBJ1-3 and V is TRBV28; D unclear. This CDR3 is built from 15 residues. Germline CDR1 and CDR2: MDHEN and SYDVKM. V lost 7 bases and J lost 2, with 15 bases in between. CDR3: CASTLTPGAGNTIYF. The CDR3 DNA sequence: TGTGCCAGCACCTTGACCCCTGGGGCTGGAAACACCATATATTTT.

The chain employs TRBV7-2 and TRBJ2-5; 15 positions agree with TRBD2. Germline V gene data show CDR1 as SGHTA and CDR2 as FQGNSA. This CDR3 contains 18 residues. J was trimmed by 2 bases and V by 5 bases; bases with no gene match: 9. CDR3 in amino acids: CASSRTSGGAGWQETQYF. DNA for the CDR3: TGTGCCAGCAGCAGGACTAGCGGGGGGGCGGGTTGGCAAGAGACCCAGTACTTC.

The chain joins TRBV11-2 to TRBJ1-1; D not certain. CDR1 is SGHAT and CDR2 is FQNNGV in the germline V gene. V shed 0 bases and J shed 7 bases, with 9 bases lying between them. The CDR3 sequence is 13 residues long. In nucleotides, the CDR3 is TGTGCCAGCAGCTTAGATCGGAGGAGTGAAGCTTTCTTT. This gives the protein CASSLDRRSEAFF.

This clone was observed a few times. V gene TRBV6-4 combines with J gene TRBJ2-2; D may be TRBD1 (6 bases). Germline CDR1 and CDR2: MRHNA and SNTAGT. V was shortened by 3 bases and J by 5 bases, with 7 bases between the two germline ends. CDR3 size: 13 residues. The CDR3 region is CASSEQGTGELFF. DNA of the CDR3: TGTGCCAGCAGTGAACAGGGAACCGGGGAGCTGTTTTTT.

This clone was counted only a few times. The chain couples TRBV28 to TRBJ1-5, with D uncertain. Germline V gene sequence: CDR1 MDHEN, CDR2 SYDVKM. Trimming removed 7 bases from V and 5 bases from J, with 12 bases in between. The CDR3 runs 13 residues. CDR3 in amino acids: CASKWSGDQPQHF. The CDR3 DNA reads TGTGCCAGCAAATGGTCCGGGGATCAGCCCCAGCATTTT.

This clone was detected a few times. V and J are TRBV18 and TRBJ1-1; D is undetermined. Looked up from germline, CDR1 is KGHSH and CDR2 is LQKENI. Trimming stripped 0 bases from V and 1 base from J, with 6 bases between. This CDR3 region has 14 residues. CDR3 sequence: CASSPPGPNTEAFF. CDR3 DNA: TGTGCCAGCTCACCACCAGGACCGAACACTGAAGCTTTCTTT. Full variable domain (missing parts from reference TRBV18 and TRBJ1-1): NAGVMQNPRHLVRRRGQEARLRCSPMKGHSHVYWYRQLPEEGLKFMVYLQKENIIDESGMPKERFSAEFPKEGPSILRIQQVVRGDSAAYFCASSPPGPNTEAFFGQGTRLTVV.

V usage is TRBV5-1 and J usage is TRBJ1-2, with a possible D match to TRBD1 (5 bases). The CDR3 extends over 14 amino acids. Germline V lookup: CDR1 SGHRS, CDR2 YFSETQ. V lost 4 bases, J lost 8 bases, and 18 bases lay in between. CDR3 DNA: TGCGCCAGCAGCCAGGCAGGGAAACGGGGAGGCTACACCTTC. This gives the protein CASSQAGKRGGYTF.

The chain is built from TRBV23-1 and TRBJ2-3; D is perhaps TRBD2 (5 bases). Being an ORF, TRBV23-1 has a function that is uncertain. Trimming cost V 1 base and J 4 bases, with 9 bases left between them. The CDR3 consists of 14 residues. In nucleotides, the CDR3 is TGCGCCAGCAGTCAATTCCGGACTCCAGATACGCAGTATTTT. It encodes CASSQFRTPDTQYF.

The V gene is TRBV2, the J gene TRBJ2-7; D gene unclear. V was trimmed by 4 bases and J by 0 bases, leaving 1 base between them. The germline V gene encodes CDR1 SNHLY and CDR2 FYNNEI. There are 11 residues in the CDR3. The CDR3 spells CASSVSYEQYF. DNA for the CDR3: TGTGCCAGCAGTGTCTCCTACGAGCAGTACTTC. The full variable domain, in which reference TRBV2 and TRBJ2-7 provide the parts outside the CDR3, is EPEVTQTPSHQVTQMGQEVILRCVPISNHLYFYWYRQILGQKVEFLVSFYNNEISEKSEIFDDQFSVERPDGSNFTLKIRSTKLEDSAMYFCASSVSYEQYFGPGTRLTVT.

The CDR3 loop reads CASSRQGGKETQYF. The CDR3, as DNA: TGTGCCAGCAGTCGGCAGGGGGGAAAAGAGACCCAGTACTTC. The rearrangement links TRBV27 to TRBJ2-5, with a weak D call TRBD1 (7 bases). Trimming removed 5 bases from V and 3 bases from J, with 13 bases in between. Germline CDR1 MNHEY, CDR2 SMNVEV (reference sequence). The CDR3 has 14 amino acids.

V and J are TRBV4-2 and TRBJ2-2; D could derive from TRBD1 or TRBD2 (6 bases each). Germline CDR1 reads LGHNA; CDR2 reads YNFKEQ. V was cut by 0 bases and J by 4 bases, with 12 bases left in between. This CDR3 has 16 amino acids. The CDR3 DNA sequence: TGTGCCAGCAGCCAAGAAGGGGGGTTCGGCACCGGGGAGCTGTTTTTT. This gives the protein CASSQEGGFGTGELFF.

Comment on this clone: The sample contains more than one DNA sequence encoding this CDR3. CDR3 protein: CASSQGTLSGGDPNQPQHF. The CDR3 DNA reads TGCGCCAGCAGCCAAGGAACTTTATCGGGCGGGGACCCCAATCAGCCCCAGCATTTT. The V gene is TRBV4-1, the J gene TRBJ1-5; D is possibly TRBD1 (5 bases). Between the trimmed V and J ends, which lost 1 base and 3 bases, there was a span of 22 bases. CDR1 MGHRA and CDR2 YSYEKL come from the germline V gene. The CDR3 runs to 19 residues.

The chain couples TRBV13 to TRBJ1-4; a weak D match, TRBD1 (5 bases). The CDR3 length is 15 residues. Germline loops: CDR1 PRHDT, CDR2 FYEKMQ (reference sequence). V gave up 0 bases and J gave up 12 bases, with 17 bases separating them. The chain's CDR3 is CASSLGEQGTMELFF. Written as DNA, the CDR3 is TGTGCCAGCAGCTTAGGGGAGCAGGGCACCATGGAACTGTTTTTT.

V and J are TRBV6-5 and TRBJ1-3, with 7 positions matching TRBD1. Trimming removed 5 bases from V and 3 bases from J; junction bases left unmatched: 7. CDR3 size: 15 residues. Germline V CDR1 and CDR2: MNHEY, SVGAGI. CDR3 amino acids: CASSPRQGGGNTIYF. In DNA form, the CDR3 reads TGTGCCAGCAGTCCCAGACAGGGTGGTGGAAACACCATATATTTT.

The CDR3 loop reads CASSPWLQGDNQPQHF. DNA for the CDR3: TGTGCCAGCAGCCCGTGGTTACAGGGGGACAATCAGCCCCAGCATTTT. The V gene is TRBV7-2, the J gene TRBJ1-5; TRBD1 agrees at 8 bases. CDR3 size: 16 residues. The J segment lost 3 bases and the V segment lost 5 bases, leaving 9 bases of the junction unmatched. Germline CDR1 is SGHTA and CDR2 is FQGNSA.

This clone was seen only a few times. The genes are TRBV7-8 and TRBJ1-2; no clear D gene. The CDR3 consists of 15 residues. Germline lookup yields CDR1 SGHVS and CDR2 FQNEAQ. The V and J ends lost 1 base and 8 bases respectively, with 17 bases between them. CDR3 loop: CASSLEAALPLGYTF. The CDR3 nucleotides are TGTGCCAGCAGCTTAGAGGCTGCCCTACCCCTGGGCTACACCTTC.

This chain links TRBV6-6 with TRBJ2-7; D assignment may be TRBD1 or TRBD2 (5 bases each). The germline V gene encodes CDR1 MNHNY and CDR2 SVGAGI (reference sequence). Between the trimmed V and J ends, which lost 7 bases and 2 bases, there was a span of 15 bases. The CDR3 length is 14 residues. The CDR3, as DNA: TGTGCCAGCACCCCCGGGACCCTCGCCTACGAGCAGTACTTC. As protein: CASTPGTLAYEQYF.

The chain employs TRBV5-6 and TRBJ1-6; 7 nucleotides line up with TRBD1. The germline V gene has CDR1 SGHDT and CDR2 YYEEEE. The CDR3 is made up of 15 amino acids. The J segment lost 15 bases and the V segment lost 1 base, leaving 13 bases of the junction unmatched. The CDR3 reads CASSLWTGIASNLHF. DNA of the CDR3: TGTGCCAGCAGCTTGTGGACAGGCATTGCCAGTAACCTCCACTTT.

This clone came up a few times. V is TRBV6-1 and J is TRBJ1-2, with a weak D call TRBD1 (6 bases). V shed 4 bases and J shed 4 bases, with 13 bases lying between them. The CDR3 runs 14 residues. Germline loops: CDR1 MNHNS, CDR2 SASEGT. CDR3 protein: CASSAGQLTYGYTF. DNA for the CDR3: TGTGCCAGCAGTGCCGGACAGCTTACCTATGGCTACACCTTC.

As DNA, the CDR3 is TGTGCCAGCAGCCCGCAGCAGACCAACACAGATACGCAGTATTTT. It specifies CASSPQQTNTDTQYF. The gene calls are TRBV7-2 and TRBJ2-3; no clear D gene. Germline loops: CDR1 SGHTA, CDR2 FQGNSA. The CDR3 runs to 15 residues. V was trimmed by 5 bases and J by 2 bases, leaving 14 bases between them.

V is TRBV7-2 and J is TRBJ2-3, with no clear D. The V and J ends lost 0 bases and 0 bases respectively, with 10 bases between them. This CDR3 has 16 amino acids. The germline gives CDR1 SGHTA, CDR2 FQGNSA. In DNA, the CDR3 is TGTGCCAGCAGCTTAGCCGGCAGAGCTAGCACAGATACGCAGTATTTT. Encoded protein: CASSLAGRASTDTQYF.

This chain uses TRBV5-1 with TRBJ1-4; 8 nucleotides align to TRBD1. CDR1 is SGHRS, CDR2 YFSETQ, per germline. V was clipped by 5 bases and J by 8 bases; unmatched bases: 8. The CDR3 runs to 14 residues. The CDR3, as DNA: TGCGCCAGCAGTACTGGACAGGGTGGGGAAAAACTGTTTTTT. This gives the protein CASSTGQGGEKLFF.

The chain is built from TRBV10-3 and TRBJ2-7, with a possible D match to TRBD2 (6 bases). This CDR3 has 14 amino acids. The ends were cut back, 7 bases at V and 2 bases at J, with 15 bases in the middle. CDR1 is ENHRY and CDR2 is SYGVKD in the germline V gene. The CDR3, as DNA: TGTGCCATCACTTTGGGGGACTCCCCCTACGAGCAGTACTTC. Translating gives CAITLGDSPYEQYF.

The rearrangement uses TRBV7-2 and TRBJ1-5; 11 bases match TRBD1. Germline CDR1 SGHTA, CDR2 FQGNSA. The CDR3 runs to 17 residues. Trimming cost V 5 bases and J 4 bases; bases outside gene matches: 10. The CDR3 sequence: CASSAWTGGKRNQPQHF. CDR3 nucleotides: TGTGCCAGCAGCGCCTGGACAGGGGGCAAAAGAAATCAGCCCCAGCATTTT.

This chain links TRBV4-3 with TRBJ2-2; D is possibly TRBD1 or TRBD2 (6 bases each). The germline gives CDR1 LGHNA, CDR2 YSLEER. The CDR3 is 16 amino acids. V lost 1 base and J lost 3, with 12 bases in between. CDR3 sequence reads: CASSQGGALYTGELFF. CDR3 nucleotide sequence: TGCGCCAGCAGCCAAGGGGGGGCGTTGTACACCGGGGAGCTGTTTTTT.

The rearrangement links TRBV18 to TRBJ1-1; unclear D gene. The CDR3 contains 13 residues. The germline V gene has CDR1 KGHSH and CDR2 LQKENI. Trimming took off 3 bases at V and 1 base at J, with 6 bases between the two ends. CDR3 region: CASSPLENTEAFF. The CDR3, as DNA: TGTGCCAGCTCACCCTTAGAGAACACTGAAGCTTTCTTT.

This chain connects TRBV6-1 to TRBJ2-7; the D gene is possibly TRBD2 (6 bases). Germline loops: CDR1 MNHNS, CDR2 SASEGT. The CDR3 runs to 12 residues. Trimming cost V 4 bases and J 7 bases, with 11 bases left between them. The CDR3 sequence: CASSATRSEQYF. CDR3 DNA: TGTGCCAGCAGTGCGACTAGATCTGAGCAGTACTTC.

The chain couples TRBV28 to TRBJ2-3; TRBD2 matches 9 bases. The length of the CDR3 is 15 residues. The germline V gene encodes CDR1 MDHEN and CDR2 SYDVKM. The V segment lost 4 bases and the J segment 4 bases; nucleotides outside the gene matches: 6. This CDR3 reads CASSSMAGGPDTQYF. CDR3 in DNA: TGTGCCAGCAGTTCAATGGCGGGGGGGCCAGATACGCAGTATTTT.

V gene TRBV28 combines with J gene TRBJ1-2; weak D call: TRBD1 (6 bases). Germline CDR1 reads MDHEN; CDR2 reads SYDVKM. There are 14 residues in the CDR3. V shed 2 bases and J shed 5 bases, with 12 bases lying between them. CDR3 coding DNA: TGTGCCAGCAGTTTACACGGGGGGCGGTATGGCTACACCTTC. Translation: CASSLHGGRYGYTF.